Presented here are 9 T cell receptor beta chains from one specimen sequenced in a study of persistence of HIV-infected CD4 T cells. These receptors have no identified antigens. This was the immunoSEQ version 4 assay in survey mode. Here immunoSEQ multiplex PCR was the method, and the copy in TCRdb shows in-frame clones only, minus some. This sample has about 20,000 clones, with more than 75% found just once. Cells were stimulated with CMV-infected fibroblast lysates at 10 ug/mL. Sorting selected CD4+ T cells upregulating both CD40 ligand and CD69. This sample comprised CD4+ T cells sorted from PBMCs after approximately 18-hour stimulation, obtained from a patient who received antiretroviral therapy. Receptor source: an adult man with HIV who was CMV-seropositive.

In DNA form, the CDR3 reads TGCAGCGCCTCGACAACAGGACGCGGGGAGCTGTTTTTT. It yields the protein CSASTTGRGELFF. This rearrangement joins TRBV29-1 to TRBJ2-2, with D perhaps TRBD1 (5 bases). Germline V gives CDR1 SQVTM, CDR2 ANQGSEA. V was pared by 7 bases and J by 7 bases, with 16 bases between. The CDR3 runs 13 residues.

This clone appeared once. V and J are TRBV3-1 (or the pseudogene TRBV3-2) and TRBJ1-2; D is unclear. Germline-derived CDR1 and CDR2 are LGHDT and YNNKEL (reference sequence). The CDR3 contains 12 residues. Trimming took off 2 bases at V and 9 bases at J, with 10 bases between the two ends. The CDR3: CASSQRPSSYTF. Written as DNA, the CDR3 is TGTGCCAGCAGCCAAAGACCATCAAGCTACACCTTC.

The chain has TRBV10-1 and TRBJ2-1; the match to TRBD2 covers 8 bases. The CDR3 spans 15 residues. CDR1 and CDR2 (germline): WNHNN, SYGVQD (reference sequence). The J segment lost 2 bases and the V segment lost 3 bases, leaving 3 bases of the junction unmatched. The DNA for the CDR3 is TGCGCCAGCAGTGATGGAGCGGGGGCCTACAATGAGCAGTTCTTC. It yields the protein CASSDGAGAYNEQFF.

CDR3 residues: CAISDGNSGNTIYF. The DNA for the CDR3 is TGTGCCATCAGTGATGGTAACTCTGGAAACACCATATATTTT. This chain connects TRBV10-3 to TRBJ1-3; D gene uncertain. The CDR3 totals 14 residues. V lost 3 bases, J lost 0 bases, and 6 bases lay in between. CDR1 and CDR2 (germline): ENHRY, SYGVKD.

The V gene is TRBV5-1, the J gene TRBJ2-4, with D perhaps TRBD1 (6 bases). Per the germline V gene, CDR1 is SGHRS and CDR2 is YFSETQ. This CDR3 is built from 15 residues. Deletions cut 5 bases from V and 7 bases from J, with 19 bases between. DNA of the CDR3: TGCGCCAGCAGTACTTTCGGGGACACCGACAACATTCAGTACTTC. It encodes CASSTFGDTDNIQYF.

The genes are TRBV6-4 and TRBJ2-3; 10 bases are a match to TRBD2. Germline CDR1 and CDR2: MRHNA and SNTAGT. This CDR3 has 16 residues. The trim removed 5 bases at V and 1 base at J, leaving 6 bases unmatched. CDR3 sequence reads: CASSPQRGGRTDTQYF. The CDR3 coding sequence is TGTGCCAGCAGTCCTCAGCGGGGGGGCCGCACAGATACGCAGTATTTT.

In DNA form, the CDR3 reads TGTGCCAGCAGCTTATGGGGACAGAACAACAATGAGCAGTTCTTC. Protein sequence: CASSLWGQNNNEQFF. The chain joins TRBV7-2 to TRBJ2-1; TRBD1 agrees at 7 bases. The germline V gene encodes CDR1 SGHTA and CDR2 FQGNSA. The CDR3 runs 15 residues. V was pared by 2 bases and J by 5 bases, with 6 bases of the junction left unmatched.

The V gene is TRBV2, the J gene TRBJ1-2; D is uncertain. Germline V gene data show CDR1 as SNHLY and CDR2 as FYNNEI. V lost 6 bases and J 4 bases, leaving 21 bases between the germline ends. The CDR3 is 16 residues long. The CDR3 nucleotides read TGTGCCAGCAGCCGAAGCGGTCGGGCCTGGGGCTATGGCTACACCTTC. It is translated as CASSRSGRAWGYGYTF.

The chain combines TRBV24-1 with TRBJ2-5; the match to TRBD1 covers 8 bases. This CDR3 contains 16 residues. V gave up 3 bases and J gave up 3 bases; unmatched junction bases: 8. Germline V CDR1 and CDR2: KGHDR, SFDVKD. DNA for the CDR3: TGTGCCACCAGTGATCCCCGGGACAGGCACGAAGAGACCCAGTACTTC. It yields the protein CATSDPRDRHEETQYF.